This TCR beta chain was sequenced in a study of graft-versus-host responses after intestinal transplantation. About the research overall: The study gave all recipients anti-thymocyte globulin induction, then tacrolimus and steroids for roughly 3 years.

Regarding the study as a whole: Recipient bone marrow held GvH clones, some seen earlier in ileum or blood. Levels of circulating GvH clones at their peak were associated with early post-transplant HvG declines.

Researchers processed graft tissue to release intraepithelial and lamina propria lymphocytes. The CDR3 runs to 16 residues. Trimming took 0 bases from V and 6 from J, leaving 18 bases between them. The germline V gene encodes CDR1 SGHKS and CDR2 YYEKEE (reference sequence). Note on this clone: The antigen is unknown.

The data were produced by immunoSEQ multiplex PCR, yet TCRdb's version contains in-frame clones alone and is incomplete. Of over 9,000 clones listed, roughly three quarters are singletons. The sequenced sample was ileum tissue, obtained roughly 450 days after intestinal transplantation. The source of this sequence is a human patient who received an intestinal transplant, so some T cells may come from the graft donor. The rearrangement links TRBV5-5 to TRBJ1-1; D may be TRBD1 (5 bases). DNA for the CDR3: TGTGCCAGCAGCTTGGTCCGGGGCGACAAGAGGCCTGAAGCTTTCTTT. This encodes CASSLVRGDKRPEAFF. Looking up the rest from reference TRBV5-5 and TRBJ1-1 gives the full variable domain: DAGVTQSPTHLIKTRGQQVTLRCSPISGHKSVSWYQQVLGQGPQFIFQYYEKEERGRGNFPDRFSARQFPNYSSELNVNALLLGDSALYLCASSLVRGDKRPEAFFGQGTRLTVV.